This is a list of T cell receptor beta chains from one sample in a study of blood T cells in healthy people across ages. TCRdb reanalysed the 5' RACE reads using MiXCR and keeps one entry per CDR3 protein. The sample records 1.5 million to 2 million distinct CDR3 sequences, about two fifths being singletons. Specimen: blood. All receptors derive from a human donor in good health. Both conserved end residues are trimmed from each CDR3. A D gene is named only where the DNA matches it firmly. Size values are once, few and many counts, or a class for expanded clones, and some rows have none.

cdr3_aa clone_size d_call j_call v_call
ASSVQNRVPGANVLT many . TRBJ2-6 TRBV9
ASSPPSGGWDEQY . TRBD2 TRBJ2-7 TRBV18
ASSTGTIFRVSFSGANVLT few . TRBJ2-6 TRBV5-5
ASSPRTGRDTEAF . TRBD1 TRBJ1-1 TRBV7-2
ASSMDRDREKLF few . TRBJ1-4 TRBV6-2/TRBV6-3
ASRPTGLASTEQF few TRBD2 TRBJ2-1 TRBV9
ASSSGTGVDNEQF . TRBD1 TRBJ2-1 TRBV7-7
SASKGLMNEQF few . TRBJ2-1 TRBV20-1
ASSAREGSHDTQY . TRBD2 TRBJ2-3 TRBV9
AWSTGAGSTEAF . TRBD1 TRBJ1-1 TRBV30
ASSHGRANEQF . TRBD2 TRBJ2-1 TRBV14
ATSKGKENQPQH . . TRBJ1-5 TRBV24-1
ASSFTTGHTEAF . TRBD1 TRBJ1-1 TRBV5-6
ASQGVDQPQH few . TRBJ1-5 TRBV6-5
ASSSPGSGGIQPQH . . TRBJ1-5 TRBV7-8
ASSDPRTDRTYNEQF few TRBD1 TRBJ2-1 TRBV6-1
ASSETGVPLNEQY . . TRBJ2-4 TRBV2
ASSVSPWSETQY few . TRBJ2-5 TRBV9
SARDLSQGGFEAF few TRBD1 TRBJ1-1 TRBV20-1
ASSPPGLADYEQY . TRBD2 TRBJ2-7 TRBV6-2/TRBV6-3
ATSRDFQPNTEAF . . TRBJ1-1 TRBV15
SAPTAGQGLSYGYT . . TRBJ1-2 TRBV20-1
SASEDYYSYEQY few . TRBJ2-7 TRBV20-1
ASSQVKGLEYSDTQY few TRBD2 TRBJ2-3 TRBV4-2
STRYGDTQY . . TRBJ2-3 TRBV20-1
ASSLTLQF few . TRBJ2-1 TRBV7-2
ASSQDGVGRYHYGYT few . TRBJ1-2 TRBV4-3
ASSQDSYQGAGYT . TRBD1 TRBJ1-2 TRBV4-3